The rows below give T cell receptor beta chains drawn from one sample of a study of preoperative IRX-2 immunotherapy in early breast cancer. Data came from immunoSEQ multiplex PCR; TCRdb stores just in-frame clones and leaves some out. The data hold 25,000 to 30,000 clones, with about 90% observed a single time. The specimen was obtained from a patient treated with IRX-2 immunotherapy. These receptors all stem from a human donor with breast cancer. CDR3s include the opening cysteine and the closing phenylalanine or tryptophan. A D gene is named only where the DNA matches it firmly. Clone size, where shown, is once, few, many, or a class for clones that have expanded.

V: TRBV7-6
size: .
D: TRBD1
J: TRBJ1-1
DNA: TGTGCCAGCAGCTTGGGACAGCAGGGCACTGAAGCTTTCTTT
CDR3: CASSLGQQGTEAFF

V: TRBV18
size: .
D: TRBD2
J: TRBJ2-7
DNA: TGTGCCAGCTCACCACCGACGACTAGCGGAAGTTACGAGCAGTACTTC
CDR3: CASSPPTTSGSYEQYF

V: TRBV28
size: .
D: .
J: TRBJ2-1
DNA: TGTGCCAGCAGTACTCCCGGGACACCTCACTGGGAGCAGTTCTTC
CDR3: CASSTPGTPHWEQFF

V: TRBV2
size: .
D: .
J: TRBJ1-1
DNA: TGTGCCAGCACTGTTCGGGATGGGGCTGAAGCTTTCTTT
CDR3: CASTVRDGAEAFF

V: TRBV5-1
size: .
D: .
J: TRBJ1-1
DNA: TGCGCCAGCGGCCAGCAGCTGCCGGGGAACACTGAAGCTTTCTTT
CDR3: CASGQQLPGNTEAFF

V: TRBV11-2
size: once
D: .
J: TRBJ2-3
DNA: TGTGCCAGCAGCTTATTCGGCAGGACAGATACGCAGTATTTT
CDR3: CASSLFGRTDTQYF

V: TRBV7-8
size: .
D: .
J: TRBJ1-3
DNA: TGTGCCAGCAGCTTAGAAGGAAACACCATATATTTT
CDR3: CASSLEGNTIYF

V: TRBV28
size: .
D: .
J: TRBJ2-1
DNA: TGTGCCAGCAGCATTTCCGGGACGTTCAGTCGGGAGCAGTTCTTC
CDR3: CASSISGTFSREQFF

V: TRBV19
size: .
D: .
J: TRBJ1-1
DNA: TGTGCCAGTAGGGCCATGAACACTGAAGCTTTCTTT
CDR3: CASRAMNTEAFF

V: TRBV5-1
size: once
D: .
J: TRBJ2-2
DNA: TGCGCCAGCAGCTTGGCTTTTCACACAGGAACCGGGGAGCTGTTTTTT
CDR3: CASSLAFHTGTGELFF

V: TRBV6-6
size: .
D: TRBD2
J: TRBJ2-5
DNA: TGTGCCAGCTCCTCTAGCGGGACCGCCGGGGAGAAGCAGTACTTC
CDR3: CASSSSGTAGEKQYF

V: TRBV25-1
size: .
D: .
J: TRBJ1-1
DNA: TGTGCCAGCAGTGGCTCGGGGGGGTTGAACACTGAAGCTTTCTTT
CDR3: CASSGSGGLNTEAFF

V: TRBV5-1
size: .
D: .
J: TRBJ2-5
DNA: TGCGCCAGCAGCCTGGAAGGGGGTGAGACCCAGTACTTC
CDR3: CASSLEGGETQYF

V: TRBV28
size: once
D: .
J: TRBJ2-4
DNA: TGTGCCAGCATCGAGACAGGCCTAGCCAAAAACATTCAGTACTTC
CDR3: CASIETGLAKNIQYF

V: TRBV7-8
size: .
D: TRBD2
J: TRBJ2-2
DNA: TGTGCCAGCAGCCCTCAACCAGCGGGAGTGACCACCGGGGAGCTGTTTTTT
CDR3: CASSPQPAGVTTGELFF

V: TRBV27
size: few
D: .
J: TRBJ1-1
DNA: TGTGCCAGCAGGCCGGACAGCCAGAACACTGAAGCTTTCTTT
CDR3: CASRPDSQNTEAFF

V: TRBV7-9
size: once
D: .
J: TRBJ1-4
DNA: TGTGCCAGCAGCCCTACCGGGGCCGCGGAAAAACTGTTTTTT
CDR3: CASSPTGAAEKLFF

V: TRBV2
size: once
D: .
J: TRBJ1-1
DNA: TGTGCCAGCAGTGGGCAGGGCACTGAAGCTTTCTTT
CDR3: CASSGQGTEAFF

V: TRBV27
size: few
D: .
J: TRBJ2-7
DNA: TGTGCCAGCAGTTTCCAGGGAACCTACGAGCAGTACTTC
CDR3: CASSFQGTYEQYF

V: TRBV19
size: .
D: .
J: TRBJ2-6
DNA: TGTGCCAGTAGTATAATGTGGGACTCTGGGGCCAACGTCCTGACTTTC
CDR3: CASSIMWDSGANVLTF

V: TRBV2
size: .
D: .
J: TRBJ1-4
DNA: TGTGCCAGCAGTCGCCAGGAGGGCGAAAAACTGTTTTTT
CDR3: CASSRQEGEKLFF

V: TRBV7-9
size: .
D: .
J: TRBJ1-1
DNA: TGTGCCAGCAGCTTAGATCGGCGTGGCCACACTGAAGCTTTCTTT
CDR3: CASSLDRRGHTEAFF

V: TRBV2
size: .
D: TRBD1
J: TRBJ1-1
DNA: TGTGCCAGCAGTGAAGGGGGACAGGGGACTGAAGCTTTCTTT
CDR3: CASSEGGQGTEAFF

V: TRBV29-1
size: .
D: .
J: TRBJ2-5
DNA: TGCAGCGTTGCCTTACAGGTCCAAGAGACCCAGTACTTC
CDR3: CSVALQVQETQYF

V: TRBV5-4
size: .
D: TRBD1
J: TRBJ1-5
DNA: TGTGCCAGCAGCTTGGCGGGACAGGCCAATCAGCCCCAGCATTTT
CDR3: CASSLAGQANQPQHF

V: TRBV5-4
size: .
D: TRBD1
J: TRBJ1-2
DNA: TGTGCCAGCAGCCGAGACAGGGGCGGGGGCTACACCTTC
CDR3: CASSRDRGGGYTF

V: TRBV7-8
size: .
D: .
J: TRBJ2-7
DNA: TGTGCCAGCAGCTTAGCGTCGAGCTACGAGCAGTACTTC
CDR3: CASSLASSYEQYF

V: TRBV7-2
size: .
D: TRBD1
J: TRBJ1-2
DNA: TGTGCCAGCAGCTTATGGACAGGTGCGCCCCGGGGCTACACCTTC
CDR3: CASSLWTGAPRGYTF

V: TRBV9
size: few
D: .
J: TRBJ1-2
DNA: TGTGCCAGCAGCGCGACAGCGTATGGCTACACCTTC
CDR3: CASSATAYGYTF

V: TRBV28
size: .
D: .
J: TRBJ2-1
DNA: TGTGCCAGCAGGGCTACCTACAATGAGCAGTTCTTC
CDR3: CASRATYNEQFF

V: TRBV28
size: .
D: .
J: TRBJ2-7
DNA: TGTGCCAGCAGTTTACCTCACGAGCAGTACTTC
CDR3: CASSLPHEQYF

V: TRBV6-5
size: .
D: TRBD1
J: TRBJ2-2
DNA: TGTGCCAGCCATAGGGGGCCTAACACCGGGGAGCTGTTTTTT
CDR3: CASHRGPNTGELFF

V: TRBV5-1
size: .
D: TRBD2
J: TRBJ2-1
DNA: TGCGCCAGCAGCTCCGGGGGGGTAGTTTTGAATGAGCAGTTCTTC
CDR3: CASSSGGVVLNEQFF

V: TRBV11-3
size: .
D: .
J: TRBJ2-1
DNA: TGTGCCAGCAGCGCCAGGACTGGGGAGCAGTTCTTC
CDR3: CASSARTGEQFF

V: TRBV28
size: few
D: .
J: TRBJ1-4
DNA: TGTGCCAGCAGTAAGGGACAAAGGAGAGAAAAACTGTTTTTT
CDR3: CASSKGQRREKLFF

V: TRBV5-1
size: few
D: TRBD2
J: TRBJ2-3
DNA: TGCGCCAGCAGCCTGAGGGGACTAGCGGGAGGGCAGAGGGATACGCAGTATTTT
CDR3: CASSLRGLAGGQRDTQYF

V: TRBV6-5
size: few
D: .
J: TRBJ2-7
DNA: TGTGCCAGCAGTTCAGGTTCCCACGAGCAGTACTTC
CDR3: CASSSGSHEQYF

V: TRBV9
size: .
D: TRBD2
J: TRBJ2-3
DNA: TGTGCCAGCAGCGTAGATCGTGGGGGGGGCACAGATACGCAGTATTTT
CDR3: CASSVDRGGGTDTQYF

V: TRBV6-5
size: once
D: TRBD2
J: TRBJ2-7
DNA: TGTGCCAGCAGTTACTCGGCTAGCGGGACCTACGAGCAGTACTTC
CDR3: CASSYSASGTYEQYF

V: TRBV7-9
size: .
D: TRBD1
J: TRBJ1-3
DNA: TGTGCCAGCAGCCTTCGGACAGGCGGAAACACCATATATTTT
CDR3: CASSLRTGGNTIYF

V: TRBV5-1
size: .
D: .
J: TRBJ1-4
DNA: TGCGCCAGCAGCTTGGTGGCCGAAGAAAAACTGTTTTTT
CDR3: CASSLVAEEKLFF